The next 6 T cell receptor beta chains were all read from a single sample in a study of cytomegalovirus exposure and HLA in healthy donors. The PCR made use of 60 Vbeta and 13 Jbeta primers. Here immunoSEQ multiplex PCR was the method, and the copy in TCRdb shows in-frame clones only, minus some. The sample contains approximately 120,000 clones, around three quarters of which appear only once. Sequencing input: PBMCs. The receptors here all came from a woman aged 50 to 60 in good health and CMV-seropositive.

J is TRBJ2-7 and V is TRBV15; a possible D gene is TRBD1 (6 bases). CDR3 length equals 14 residues. Trimming shortened V by 3 bases and J by 3 bases, and 12 bases separated the two germline ends. The germline CDR1 and CDR2 sequences are LNHNV and YYDKDF (reference sequence). In nucleotides, the CDR3 is TGTGCCACCAGCAGCCGGGACATCTACTACGAGCAGTACTTC. Amino acids: CATSSRDIYYEQYF.

The CDR3 bases are TGTGCCAGCAGCGCCCCCGGGACAGGGGCTTACACCTTC. Its protein is CASSAPGTGAYTF. The rearrangement links TRBV9 to TRBJ1-2; 10 bases are shared with TRBD1. CDR3 size: 13 residues. CDR1 is SGDLS and CDR2 is YYNGEE in the germline V gene. Trimming cost V 3 bases and J 11 bases; bases outside gene matches: 7. The whole variable domain, filled in from reference TRBV9 and TRBJ1-2, reads DSGVTQTPKHLITATGQRVTLRCSPRSGDLSVYWYQQSLDQGLQFLIQYYNGEERAKGNILERFSAQQFPDLHSELNLSSLELGDSALYFCASSAPGTGAYTFGSGTRLTVV.

This clone was counted once. This rearrangement joins TRBV12-2 to TRBJ2-1; whether TRBD2, the table's D call, matches the DNA was not checked. TRBV12-2 is shown as a pseudogene. This CDR3 has 20 amino acids. The CDR3 loop reads CASRPFPGLAGGPGSAEQFF. The CDR3 DNA sequence: TGTGCAAGTCGTCCCTTCCCGGGACTAGCGGGAGGGCCGGGCTCCGCTGAGCAGTTCTTC.

V is TRBV27 and J is TRBJ1-1; TRBD1 matches 8 bases. The CDR3 has 15 amino acids. Trimming took 5 bases from V and 5 from J; bases not matched to a gene: 10. Germline values: CDR1 MNHEY, CDR2 SMNVEV (reference sequence). CDR3 in DNA: TGTGCCAGCAGTCCTACCGGGACAGGAGGAACTGAAGCTTTCTTT. Residues: CASSPTGTGGTEAFF.

The rearrangement uses TRBV18 and TRBJ2-5; D remains unclear. The CDR3 contains 14 residues. The germline V gene encodes CDR1 KGHSH and CDR2 LQKENI. V was shortened by 0 bases and J by 1 base, with 6 bases between the two germline ends. The chain's CDR3 is CASSPPFSQETQYF. CDR3 bases: TGTGCCAGCTCACCACCGTTCAGCCAAGAGACCCAGTACTTC.

This clone was found a few times. The rearrangement joins TRBV19 to TRBJ1-1; D gene unclear. The CDR3 sequence is 16 residues long. V was clipped by 0 bases and J by 0 bases, with 11 bases between them. Germline V lookup: CDR1 LNHDA, CDR2 SQIVND (reference sequence). CDR3 sequence: CASSIDLRILNTEAFF. CDR3 nucleotide sequence: TGTGCCAGTAGTATAGATTTGAGGATACTGAACACTGAAGCTTTCTTT.